The T cell receptor beta chain under discussion was sequenced for a study of shared clonotypes between healthy human individuals. Broader study findings: Sequencing depth was expected to influence donor clonotype sharing.

CDR3 length equals 13 residues. Trimming removed 2 bases from V and 4 bases from J, with 8 bases in between. Germline V gene data show CDR1 as MDHEN and CDR2 as SYDVKM. As regards this clone: Antigen unknown.

Deep was the level at which the assay was run. Method: immunoSEQ multiplex PCR; TCRdb's copy keeps in-frame clones and lacks some. The sample comprises 450,000 to 500,000 clones, 76% of which are singletons, and 10% to 15% rests with the top ten. What was sequenced was PBMCs. The gene calls are TRBV28 and TRBJ1-1; no clear D gene. The sequence was collected from a woman aged 40-49 years in good health. Some clones in this sample may be carry-over from other donors' samples. Here the CDR3 DNA reads TGTGCCAGCAGTTTAACGGACGGCACTGAAGCTTTCTTT. This codes for CASSLTDGTEAFF.